The sequence of this TCR beta chain was determined in a study of vaccination and CD4 T cells after COVID-19. Study background: SARS-CoV-2, HCoV-NL63, HCoV-OC43 and HCoV-229E supplied the overlapping spike peptides used to stimulate cells.

Trimming pared 1 base from V and 4 bases from J, leaving 11 bases between. The CDR3 is made up of 15 amino acids. Per the germline V gene, CDR1 is MGHRA and CDR2 is YSYEKL. Turning to this clonotype: Its antigen remains unidentified.

Treatment described: roughly ten-day PBMC culture with coronavirus spike peptide pools or control peptides (ViraFEST assay). The Oncomine TCR Beta short-read assay was applied to DNA of cultured CD4+ T cells. Each CDR3 protein is one row after TCRdb ran MiXCR on the PCR reads. Among more than 15,000 distinct CDR3 sequences, roughly 55% were seen once, and the ten largest hold 6.5% to 8.5%. This TCR was recovered from a human donor who had recovered from COVID-19. The sequenced sample was CD4+ T cells from blood, cultured in vitro. This chain joins TRBV4-1 and TRBJ2-1; D is unresolved. In nucleotides, the CDR3 is TGCGCCAGCAGCCAAGGAGACCTAGGATACAATGAGCAGTTCTTC. It codes for CASSQGDLGYNEQFF.